One sample yielded the 14 T cell receptor beta chains listed below, sequenced in a study of T-cell reconstitution after alpha-beta-depleted transplantation in children. Unique molecular identifiers featured in how the TCRbeta library was prepared. TCRdb re-called the PCR reads with MiXCR, one entry per CDR3 protein. Of roughly 790,000 distinct CDR3 sequences in the sample, roughly 15% were seen once. The sample in question was PBMCs, mostly from graft donor cells, obtained 360 days after TCRalphabeta/CD19-depleted stem cell transplant. The receptors come from a male patient aged 10 to 17 who had a stem cell transplant for acute lymphoblastic leukemia, so the T cells may come from the graft donor.

The chain recombines TRBV14 with TRBJ2-3; 14 bases fit TRBD2. The V segment lost 4 bases and the J segment 3 bases; nucleotides outside the gene matches: 9. The CDR3 spans 18 residues. In germline, CDR1 is SGHDN, CDR2 FVKESK. DNA of the CDR3: TGTGCCAGCAGCCCGGGACTAGCGGGAGTGGTAATTACAGATACGCAGTATTTT. Translating gives CASSPGLAGVVITDTQYF. The full variable domain, in which reference TRBV14 and TRBJ2-3 provide the parts outside the CDR3, is EAGVTQFPSHSVIEKGQTVTLRCDPISGHDNLYWYRRVMGKEIKFLLHFVKESKQDESGMPNNRFLAERTGGTYSTLKVQPAELEDSGVYFCASSPGLAGVVITDTQYFGPGTRLTVL.

The chain uses TRBV5-6 and TRBJ2-4, with D tentatively TRBD2 (6 bases). V lost 3 bases and J lost 3, with 13 bases in between. The CDR3 is made up of 15 amino acids. Germline CDR1 and CDR2: SGHDT and YYEEEE. The DNA of the CDR3 is TGTGCCAGCAGCTCCTTGGGGGGAGTCAAAAACATTCAGTACTTC. Translated, it gives CASSSLGGVKNIQYF.

This clonotype appeared a few times. This rearrangement joins TRBV7-9 to TRBJ2-2, with a tentative D call TRBD2 (5 bases). The CDR3 contains 14 residues. V lost 5 bases to trimming and J lost 6 bases, with 13 bases between them. CDR1 and CDR2 from the germline V gene are SEHNR and FQNEAQ (reference sequence). The CDR3 bases are TGTGCCAGCAGCAACCCTTCGCGGGCCGGGGAGCTGTTTTTT. Its translation is CASSNPSRAGELFF. Full variable domain (missing parts from reference TRBV7-9 and TRBJ2-2): DTGVSQNPRHKITKRGQNVTFRCDPISEHNRLYWYRQTLGQGPEFLTYFQNEAQLEKSRLLSDRFSAERPKGSFSTLEIQRTEQGDSAMYLCASSNPSRAGELFFGEGSRLTVL.

This clonotype appeared many times. This chain uses TRBV29-1 with TRBJ1-1; 8 bases are shared with TRBD1. J gave up 4 bases and V 7 bases, and 8 bases lay outside the gene matches. Germline V gives CDR1 SQVTM, CDR2 ANQGSEA. The CDR3 length is 13 residues. CDR3 sequence reads: CSDRTGRVTEAFF. The CDR3 DNA reads TGCAGCGATCGGACAGGGAGAGTCACTGAAGCTTTCTTT.

A few counts support this clonotype. The chain joins TRBV20-1 to TRBJ2-7, with D tentatively TRBD2 (6 bases). This CDR3 spans 14 amino acids. V lost 2 bases to trimming and J lost 4 bases, with 15 bases between them. Per the germline V gene, CDR1 is DFQATT and CDR2 is SNEGSKA (reference sequence). The CDR3: CSARQRGTPYEQYF. The CDR3 DNA follows: TGCAGTGCTAGACAGCGCGGGACGCCATACGAGCAGTACTTC.

This clonotype was found a few times. The chain links TRBV7-9 to TRBJ2-7; 14 bases are shared with TRBD2. J gave up 4 bases and V 1 base, and 6 bases lay outside the gene matches. CDR1 SEHNR and CDR2 FQNEAQ come from the germline V gene (reference sequence). The CDR3 has 17 residues. The CDR3 coding sequence is TGTGCCAGCAGCTTAGGGACTAGCGGGAGGAAAGTTTACGAGCAGTACTTC. This codes for CASSLGTSGRKVYEQYF.

This clonotype was found many times. The CDR3 nucleotides are TGTGCCACCAGCAGGGGGATTAGCGGGAGGTCAGATACGCAGTATTTT. This encodes CATSRGISGRSDTQYF. V is TRBV15 and J is TRBJ2-3; 10 positions agree with TRBD2. CDR1 LNHNV and CDR2 YYDKDF come from the germline V gene (reference sequence). This CDR3 spans 16 amino acids. V shed 3 bases, J shed 4 bases, and the junction held 7 bases outside the gene matches.

The chain uses TRBV7-3 and TRBJ2-6; D ambiguous. Germline-derived CDR1 and CDR2 are SGHTA and FQGTGA. CDR3 length equals 16 residues. Trimming removed 2 bases from V and 1 base from J, with 9 bases in between. The CDR3 bases are TGTGCCAGCAGCTTACAAGTGGCTTCTGGGGCCAACGTCCTGACTTTC. The encoded protein is CASSLQVASGANVLTF.

This chain links TRBV18 with TRBJ2-1, with 9 bases identical to TRBD2. Per germline, CDR1 KGHSH and CDR2 LQKENI. Trimming removed 3 bases from V and 12 bases from J; junction bases left unmatched: 6. This CDR3 is 13 amino acids long. The CDR3 region is CASSPQREARQFF. The CDR3 bases are TGTGCCAGCTCACCTCAGCGGGAGGCAAGGCAGTTCTTC.

This clonotype showed up just a few times. V gene TRBV5-4 combines with J gene TRBJ1-1; no reliable D call. Trimming took off 0 bases at V and 6 bases at J, with 9 bases between the two ends. This CDR3 has 13 amino acids. Germline V gene sequence: CDR1 SGHNT, CDR2 YYREEE (reference sequence). CDR3 DNA: TGTGCCAGCAGCTTGGGTTCTAACCCTGAAGCTTTCTTT. Translating it yields CASSLGSNPEAFF.

The chain combines TRBV6-5 with TRBJ1-5; 9 bases are a match to TRBD1. Unmatched junction bases numbered 7, after V lost 6 bases and J lost 1 base. The germline CDR1 and CDR2 sequences are MNHEY and SVGAGI. This CDR3 region has 16 residues. The CDR3 here is CASRPGTGRSNQPQHF. The CDR3, as DNA: TGTGCCAGCAGGCCCGGGACAGGGCGAAGCAATCAGCCCCAGCATTTT.

This chain uses TRBV7-2 with TRBJ2-1, with 7 positions matching TRBD2. Germline-derived CDR1 and CDR2 are SGHTA and FQGNSA. V lost 6 bases to trimming and J lost 6 bases; unmatched junction nucleotides: 14. The CDR3 consists of 16 residues. The CDR3 coding sequence is TGTGCCAGCAGGTTCGATTTGGTTCCGGGGGGCAATGAGCAGTTCTTC. As protein: CASRFDLVPGGNEQFF.

The chain joins TRBV12-3 or TRBV12-4 to TRBJ2-2; D gene unclear. Trimming left V 4 bases short and J 5 bases short, with 11 bases between. CDR3 length: 14 amino acids. CDR3 amino acids: CASSSDRLTGELFF. The CDR3 coding sequence is TGTGCCAGCAGTTCAGATCGGCTGACCGGGGAGCTGTTTTTT.

The chain uses TRBV20-1 and TRBJ1-1, with D tentatively TRBD1 (5 bases). Germline CDR1 DFQATT, CDR2 SNEGSKA (reference sequence). The CDR3 runs 13 residues. CDR3 sequence: CRGRRGMNTEAFF. The CDR3 DNA reads TGCAGGGGACGGCGGGGGATGAACACTGAAGCTTTCTTT.